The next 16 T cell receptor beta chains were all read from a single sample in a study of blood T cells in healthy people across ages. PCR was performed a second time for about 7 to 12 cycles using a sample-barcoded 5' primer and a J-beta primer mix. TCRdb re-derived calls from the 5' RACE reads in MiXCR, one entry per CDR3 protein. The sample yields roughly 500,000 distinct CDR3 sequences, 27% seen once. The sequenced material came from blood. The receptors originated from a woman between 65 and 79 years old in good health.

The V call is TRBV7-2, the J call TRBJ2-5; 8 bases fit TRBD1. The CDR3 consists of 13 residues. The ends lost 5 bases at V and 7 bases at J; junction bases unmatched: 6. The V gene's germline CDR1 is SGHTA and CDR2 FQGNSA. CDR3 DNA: TGTGCCAGCAGCCGGGACAGGACTCCGACCCAGTACTTC. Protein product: CASSRDRTPTQYF. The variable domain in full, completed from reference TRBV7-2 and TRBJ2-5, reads GAGVSQSPSNKVTEKGKDVELRCDPISGHTALYWYRQSLGQGLEFLIYFQGNSAPDKSGLPSDRFSAERTGGSVSTLTIQRTQQEDSAVYLCASSRDRTPTQYFGPGTRLLVL.

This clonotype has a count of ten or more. The DNA for the CDR3 is TGTGCCACCCTTAGCGGGGGGGCGGAGACCCAGTACTTC. Amino acid sequence: CATLSGGAETQYF. This chain connects TRBV6-5 to TRBJ2-5, with 11 bases aligning to TRBD2. From germline, CDR1 is MNHEY and CDR2 SVGAGI. Trimming cost V 10 bases and J 5 bases; bases outside gene matches: 6. This CDR3 has 13 amino acids.

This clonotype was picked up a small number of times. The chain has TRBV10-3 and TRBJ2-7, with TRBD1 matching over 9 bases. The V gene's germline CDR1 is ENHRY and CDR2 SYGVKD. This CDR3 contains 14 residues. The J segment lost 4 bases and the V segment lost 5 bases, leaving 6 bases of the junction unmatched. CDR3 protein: CAISTGQGGYEQYF. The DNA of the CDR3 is TGTGCCATCAGTACGGGACAGGGCGGGTACGAGCAGTACTTC.

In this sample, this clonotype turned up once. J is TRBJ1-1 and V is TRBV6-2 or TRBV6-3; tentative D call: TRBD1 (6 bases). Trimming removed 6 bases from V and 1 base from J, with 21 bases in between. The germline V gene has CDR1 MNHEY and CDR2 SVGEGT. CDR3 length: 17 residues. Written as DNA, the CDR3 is TGTGCCAGCAGGACCAGGGGCTTTCCAGGAGAGAACACTGAAGCTTTCTTT. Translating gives CASRTRGFPGENTEAFF.

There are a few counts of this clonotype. CDR3 region: CASSQGRQGARANYGYTF. CDR3 DNA sequence: TGTGCCAGCAGTCAGGGGAGACAGGGGGCGCGGGCTAACTATGGCTACACCTTC. The chain has TRBV6-1 and TRBJ1-2; 10 bases are a match to TRBD1. Looked up from germline, CDR1 is MNHNS and CDR2 is SASEGT. The CDR3 extends over 18 amino acids. V dropped 5 bases and J dropped 0; count of bases not matched to a gene: 12.

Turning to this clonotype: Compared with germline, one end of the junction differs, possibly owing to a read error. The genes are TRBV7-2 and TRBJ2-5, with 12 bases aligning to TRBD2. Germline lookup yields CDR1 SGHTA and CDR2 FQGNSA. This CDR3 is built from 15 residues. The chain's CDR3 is CASSFGLAGREAQYF. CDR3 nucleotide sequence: TGTGCCAGCAGCTTCGGACTAGCGGGGAGAGAGGCCCAGTACTTC.

This chain's CDR3 is CASSYSMRRGPTGIDEQFF. The CDR3 region has the DNA TGTGCCAGCAGTTACTCGATGAGGAGGGGGCCCACCGGAATCGATGAGCAGTTCTTC. The V call is TRBV6-5, the J call TRBJ2-1, with D perhaps TRBD1 (7 bases). V lost 0 bases to trimming and J lost 8 bases, with 26 bases between them. This CDR3 has 19 residues. CDR1 and CDR2 (germline): MNHEY, SVGAGI.

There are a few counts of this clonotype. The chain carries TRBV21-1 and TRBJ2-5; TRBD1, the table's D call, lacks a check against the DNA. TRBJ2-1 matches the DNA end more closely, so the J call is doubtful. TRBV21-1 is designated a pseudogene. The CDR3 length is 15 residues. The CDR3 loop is CASSPTGAGFGEQFF. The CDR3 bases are TGTGCCAGCAGCCCAACAGGGGCGGGCTTTGGGGAGCAGTTCTTC.

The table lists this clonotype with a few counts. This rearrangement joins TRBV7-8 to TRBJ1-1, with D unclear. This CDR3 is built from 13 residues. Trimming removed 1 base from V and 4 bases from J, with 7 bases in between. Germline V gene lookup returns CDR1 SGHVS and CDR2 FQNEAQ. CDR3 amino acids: CASSLVFSTEAFF. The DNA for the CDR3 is TGTGCCAGCAGCTTAGTGTTTTCCACTGAAGCTTTCTTT.

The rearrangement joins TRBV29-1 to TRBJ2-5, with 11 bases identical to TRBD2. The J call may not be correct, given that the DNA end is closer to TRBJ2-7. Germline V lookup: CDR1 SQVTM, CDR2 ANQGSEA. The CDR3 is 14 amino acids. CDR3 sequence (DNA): TGCAGCGCTTTCGCTAGCGGGGGGTCCTACGAGCAGTACTTC. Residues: CSAFASGGSYEQYF.

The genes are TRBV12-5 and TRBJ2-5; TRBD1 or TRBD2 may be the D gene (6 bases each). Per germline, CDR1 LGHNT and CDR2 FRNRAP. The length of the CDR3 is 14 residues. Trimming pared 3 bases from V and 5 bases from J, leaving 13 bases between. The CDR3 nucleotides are TGTGCTAGTGGTTTAGGACAAGGGGGGGAGACCCAGTACTTC. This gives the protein CASGLGQGGETQYF.

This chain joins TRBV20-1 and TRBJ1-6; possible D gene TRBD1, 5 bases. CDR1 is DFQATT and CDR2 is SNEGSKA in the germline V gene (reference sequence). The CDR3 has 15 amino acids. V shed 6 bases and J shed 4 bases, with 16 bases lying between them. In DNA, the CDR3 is TGCAGTGCCCCCGCGGGGGACTCTTATAATTCACCCCTCCACTTT. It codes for CSAPAGDSYNSPLHF.

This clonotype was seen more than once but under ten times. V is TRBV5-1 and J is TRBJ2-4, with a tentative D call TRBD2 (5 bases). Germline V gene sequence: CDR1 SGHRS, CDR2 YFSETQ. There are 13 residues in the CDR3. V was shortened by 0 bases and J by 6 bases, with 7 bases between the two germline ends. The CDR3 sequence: CASSLGERNIQYF. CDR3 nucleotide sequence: TGCGCCAGCAGCTTGGGGGAGCGAAACATTCAGTACTTC.

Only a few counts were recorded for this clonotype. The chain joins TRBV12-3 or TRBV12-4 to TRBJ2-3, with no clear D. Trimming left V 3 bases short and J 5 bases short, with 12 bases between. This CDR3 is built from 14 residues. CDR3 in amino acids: CASSFYGPKDTQYF. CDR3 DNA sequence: TGTGCCAGCAGTTTCTACGGCCCAAAAGATACGCAGTATTTT.

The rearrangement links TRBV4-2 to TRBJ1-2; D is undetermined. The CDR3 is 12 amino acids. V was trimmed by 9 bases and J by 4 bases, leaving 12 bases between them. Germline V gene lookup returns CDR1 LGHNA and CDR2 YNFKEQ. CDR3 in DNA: TGTGCCAGTCGAGGGAGATCCTATGGCTACACCTTC. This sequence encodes CASRGRSYGYTF.

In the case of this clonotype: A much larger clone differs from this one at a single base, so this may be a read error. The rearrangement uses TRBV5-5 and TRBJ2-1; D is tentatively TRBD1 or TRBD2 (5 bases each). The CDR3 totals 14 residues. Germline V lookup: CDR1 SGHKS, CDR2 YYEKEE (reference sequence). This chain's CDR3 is CASNLGTSYNEQFF. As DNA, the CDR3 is TGTGCCAGCAACTTGGGGACCTCCTACAATGAGCAGTTCTTC. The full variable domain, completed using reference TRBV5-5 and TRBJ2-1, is DAGVTQSPTHLIKTRGQQVTLRCSPISGHKSVSWYQQVLGQGPQFIFQYYEKEERGRGNFPDRFSARQFPNYSSELNVNALLLGDSALYLCASNLGTSYNEQFFGPGTRLTVL.